This paragraph reports one TCR beta chain. The antigen is undetermined. From germline, CDR1 is SGDLS and CDR2 YYNGEE. CDR3 size: 14 residues. The V gene lost 5 bases and the J gene lost 0 bases, with 10 bases spanning the gap. These data are taken from a study of CD8+CD57+ T cells in acquired aplastic anemia. Findings of the study overall: Patients' CD8+CD57+ cells proved less diverse than their total CD4+ and CD8+ pools, researchers found. Patients and controls were found to share 25 to 35 CD8+ CDR3 sequences.

Genomic DNA, the template, was used for profiling of the TCR beta VDJ and CDR3. MiXCR, applied by TCRdb to the reads, yields one record per CDR3 protein. This sample has roughly 20,000 distinct CDR3 sequences, with under 40% found just once. For sequencing, patients were chosen who had shown expansion of CD8+CD57+ cells by flow cytometry. The authors additionally sequenced CD8+CD57+ effector memory cells from 2 of 12 patients. The TCR comes from a human donor with aplastic anemia. Sequencing was carried out using CD8+CD57+ T cells sorted from PBMCs. Subset specified: bead-enriched CD8+CD57+ effector memory T cells from SAA patients. V is TRBV9 and J is TRBJ2-3; D perhaps matches TRBD1 (6 bases). The CDR3 DNA is TGTGCCAGCAGTGGACAGATTAGCACAGATACGCAGTATTTT. It encodes CASSGQISTDTQYF.